This TCR beta chain comes out of a study of blood T cell repertoires in COVID-19. On the study more broadly: PBMCs, B-cell-depleted T cells, or T cells were the source of the cDNA or gDNA that made up the material.

Authors' methods: Amplification from reference gene primers served as the basis for estimated nucleated cell counts. Measured with immunoSEQ multiplex PCR; TCRdb has only the in-frame clones, and not every one. Clone size and the V and J calls come from that table; the DNA yielded D and trimming. This table holds approximately 260,000 clones, approximately 79% found once. With V trimmed by 0 bases and J by 8 bases, 6 bases remained unmatched. The CDR3 totals 14 residues. The V gene's germline CDR1 is SGDLS and CDR2 YYNGEE. The receptor comes from a woman of 80 years or more with active or convalescent COVID-19. The chain employs TRBV9 and TRBJ2-5; 8 bases fit TRBD1. Specimen: peripheral blood. The CDR3 bases are TGTGCCAGCAGCGTAGGTCAGCAGGGGGCCACCCAGTACTTC. Residues: CASSVGQQGATQYF.